These 30 T cell receptor beta chains were sequenced from one sample in a study of blood T cell repertoires in COVID-19. The method was immunoSEQ multiplex PCR; TCRdb's version includes in-frame clones alone and lacks a portion of them. The sample has 75,000 to 90,000 clones, under 80% seen once. Sequences were obtained from peripheral blood. The receptors here all came from a man aged 60 to 75 with COVID-19, enrolled during active disease.

This clone was observed a handful of times. The chain employs TRBV5-1 and TRBJ2-5; 10 bases align to TRBD2. The CDR3 length is 16 residues. The germline V gene encodes CDR1 SGHRS and CDR2 YFSETQ. The V gene end was trimmed by 4 bases and the J gene end by 4 bases; junction bases not matched to a gene: 10. DNA for the CDR3: TGCGCCAGCAGCCGAGGTGGTAGCGGGGGGCTAGAGACCCAGTACTTC. It is translated as CASSRGGSGGLETQYF.

V is TRBV7-9 and J is TRBJ2-7, with 7 bases identical to TRBD1. Germline trimming cut 6 bases from V and 2 bases from J; bases unmatched to any gene: 4. CDR1 and CDR2 from the germline V gene are SEHNR and FQNEAQ (reference sequence). This CDR3 region has 13 residues. CDR3 coding DNA: TGTGCCAGCAGACCTACAGGGGCCTACGAGCAGTACTTC. Amino acid sequence: CASRPTGAYEQYF.

The chain combines TRBV15 with TRBJ2-7, with 9 bases lining up with TRBD2. In germline, CDR1 is LNHNV, CDR2 YYDKDF (reference sequence). V shed 3 bases and J 3 bases; nucleotides not matched to a gene: 9. The CDR3 runs 16 residues. The CDR3, as DNA: TGTGCCACCAGCAGTGGGCTAGCGGGGACATACTACGAGCAGTACTTC. This translates into CATSSGLAGTYYEQYF.

This chain uses TRBV5-1 with TRBJ1-1; D gene ambiguous. V shed 1 base and J shed 4 bases, with 11 bases lying between them. Per germline, CDR1 SGHRS and CDR2 YFSETQ. The CDR3 consists of 14 residues. In DNA, the CDR3 is TGCGCCAGCAGCTTGCGGGGTGGTTCCACTGAAGCTTTCTTT. Translated, it gives CASSLRGGSTEAFF.

The V call is TRBV7-2, the J call TRBJ1-6; tentatively, D is TRBD1 (5 bases). This CDR3 has 15 amino acids. The V gene lost 0 bases and the J gene lost 10 bases, with 13 bases spanning the gap. From germline, CDR1 is SGHTA and CDR2 FQGNSA. This CDR3 is CASSLARQGRSPLHF. The CDR3 DNA reads TGTGCCAGCAGCTTAGCGAGGCAGGGTAGATCACCCCTCCACTTT.

This sequence joins TRBV11-3 and TRBJ2-4; unclear D gene. The CDR3 length is 15 residues. Germline V gene data show CDR1 as SGHNT and CDR2 as YENEEA. V lost 0 bases, J lost 0 bases, and 6 bases lay in between. This CDR3 reads CASSLDPGAKNIQYF. In DNA, the CDR3 is TGTGCCAGCAGCTTAGATCCGGGAGCCAAAAACATTCAGTACTTC.

The J gene is TRBJ2-7, the V gene TRBV6-5; 7 bases are shared with TRBD1. Germline V CDR1 and CDR2: MNHEY, SVGAGI. This CDR3 contains 13 residues. V gave up 8 bases and J gave up 2 bases; unmatched junction bases: 6. The CDR3 spells CASGQARTYEQYF. The CDR3 nucleotides are TGTGCCAGCGGACAGGCAAGAACCTACGAGCAGTACTTC.

The chain recombines TRBV3-1 (or the pseudogene TRBV3-2) with TRBJ1-3; 7 nucleotides agree with TRBD1. Per germline, CDR1 LGHDT and CDR2 YNNKEL (reference sequence). V lost 0 bases, J lost 0 bases, and 11 bases stayed unmatched. The CDR3 extends over 19 amino acids. The CDR3 here is CASSQDLVGTADSGNTIYF. The CDR3 nucleotides are TGTGCCAGCAGCCAAGATCTGGTCGGGACAGCGGACTCTGGAAACACCATATATTTT.

This clone came up a few times. CDR3 region: CASSQDQGIVRTDTQYF. In DNA form, the CDR3 reads TGCGCCAGCAGCCAAGACCAGGGGATAGTAAGGACAGATACGCAGTATTTT. The rearrangement joins TRBV4-1 to TRBJ2-3; possibly TRBD1 for D (6 bases). Trimming took 0 bases from V and 3 from J, leaving 16 bases between them. CDR3 size: 17 residues. CDR1 and CDR2 (germline): MGHRA, YSYEKL.

The gene calls are TRBV15 and TRBJ1-3, with 7 bases aligning to TRBD1. The J segment lost 2 bases and the V segment lost 0 bases, leaving 10 bases of the junction unmatched. Germline V gene data show CDR1 as LNHNV and CDR2 as YYDKDF (reference sequence). The CDR3 is 18 amino acids. CDR3 DNA sequence: TGTGCCACCAGCAGAGATTCCGGGACAGCAGCGGCTGGAAACACCATATATTTT. This translates into CATSRDSGTAAAGNTIYF.

A note on this clone: Likely a read error: the CDR3 ends without its conserved phenylalanine or tryptophan. The DNA is left out, because the CDR3 cannot be placed on it with certainty; the CDR3 is given as TCRdb lists it. This chain connects TRBV27 to TRBJ1-1; the table assigns TRBD1, which was not confirmed against the DNA. In germline, CDR1 is MNHEY, CDR2 SMNVEV (reference sequence). Including both end residues, the CDR3 is 10 amino acids long. CDR3: CASRSRDIFG.

This clone was picked up many times. The chain couples TRBV4-1 to TRBJ2-1, with a weak D call TRBD1 (5 bases). The CDR3 loop spans 16 amino acids. The V gene lost 1 base and the J gene lost 6 bases, with 16 bases spanning the gap. Germline V gene data show CDR1 as MGHRA and CDR2 as YSYEKL. CDR3 region: CASSQVGDRNLNEQFF. CDR3 bases: TGCGCCAGCAGCCAAGTCGGAGACAGAAACCTCAATGAGCAGTTCTTC.

This clone was recorded a few times. CDR3 sequence: CASSKQGAGTGANVLTF. For the CDR3, the DNA is TGTGCCAGCAGCAAGCAGGGGGCAGGGACTGGGGCCAACGTCCTGACTTTC. V is TRBV27 and J is TRBJ2-6, with 8 positions matching TRBD1. The CDR3 is 17 residues long. The V and J ends lost 6 bases and 2 bases, in that order; junction bases with no gene match: 9. Germline CDR1 is MNHEY and CDR2 is SMNVEV (reference sequence). Looking up the rest from reference TRBV27 and TRBJ2-6 gives the full variable domain: EAQVTQNPRYLITVTGKKLTVTCSQNMNHEYMSWYRQDPGLGLRQIYYSMNVEVTDKGDVPEGYKVSRKEKRNFPLILESPSPNQTSLYFCASSKQGAGTGANVLTFGAGSRLTVL.

The rearrangement joins TRBV6-5 to TRBJ2-1; TRBD2 is a possible D gene (6 bases). The CDR3 length is 15 residues. V gave up 8 bases and J gave up 3 bases, with 17 bases separating them. Germline assignment: CDR1 MNHEY and CDR2 SVGAGI. The CDR3 nucleotides read TGTGCCAGCGGGCAGGGACTGCCTATCTACAATGAGCAGTTCTTC. Encoded protein: CASGQGLPIYNEQFF.

This chain connects TRBV11-1 to TRBJ1-1; possible D gene TRBD1, 6 bases. V lost 5 bases and J lost 5, with 18 bases in between. The CDR3 is 15 amino acids. Germline CDR1 is SGHAT and CDR2 is FQDESV (reference sequence). CDR3 nucleotides: TGTGCCAGCAGCCGATCCAGGGTCAGGGGAACTGAAGCTTTCTTT. Amino acids: CASSRSRVRGTEAFF.

V usage is TRBV11-3 and J usage is TRBJ2-7, with 7 positions matching TRBD2. J lost 5 bases, V lost 5 bases, and 9 bases had no gene match. Per the germline V gene, CDR1 is SGHNT and CDR2 is YENEEA. CDR3 size: 14 residues. CDR3 sequence (DNA): TGTGCCAGCAGCCACGGGGGGTTCGGAAACGAGCAGTACTTC. This codes for CASSHGGFGNEQYF.

The gene calls are TRBV21-1 and TRBJ2-1; TRBD2, as called in the table, went unchecked against the DNA. TRBV21-1 is deemed a pseudogene. The CDR3 spans 15 residues. The CDR3 DNA reads TGTGCCAGCAGCAAAGTGCGGGGAACCGACAATGAGCAGTTCTTC. Residues: CASSKVRGTDNEQFF.

The rearrangement joins TRBV9 to TRBJ2-3, with D possibly TRBD2 on 5 matching bases. This CDR3 is built from 13 residues. V lost 0 bases and J lost 6, with 8 bases in between. CDR1 and CDR2 from the germline V gene are SGDLS and YYNGEE. The CDR3 nucleotides read TGTGCCAGCAGCGTAGCATCGGGGGATACGCAGTATTTT. Protein: CASSVASGDTQYF.

This clone was seen a few times. The chain couples TRBV4-1 to TRBJ2-7; 8 nucleotides line up with TRBD1. CDR3 length: 13 amino acids. Trimming took 5 bases from V and 3 from J; bases not matched to a gene: 3. Germline lookup yields CDR1 MGHRA and CDR2 YSYEKL. CDR3 bases: TGCGCCAGCAGCGTACAGGGGGGCTACGAGCAGTACTTC. Amino acid sequence: CASSVQGGYEQYF.

The count of this clone is one. This chain links TRBV19 with TRBJ1-1; perhaps TRBD1 as D (5 bases). CDR1 is LNHDA, CDR2 SQIVND, per germline (reference sequence). This CDR3 has 12 amino acids. V dropped 1 base and J dropped 6 bases, with 6 bases sitting between them. CDR3 sequence (DNA): TGTGCCAGTAGTATAGGGGGGGCTGAAGCTTTCTTT. It translates to CASSIGGAEAFF.

This clone appeared once. V gene TRBV9 combines with J gene TRBJ2-1; TRBD2 matches 10 bases. This CDR3 has 17 residues. Germline V gene data show CDR1 as SGDLS and CDR2 as YYNGEE. V trimming: 3 bases; J trimming: 4 bases; junction bases outside the gene matches: 10. The CDR3 nucleotides read TGTGCCAGCAGCGAAGCCCCGGGACTAGCGTATTACAATGAGCAGTTCTTC. It translates to CASSEAPGLAYYNEQFF.

V is TRBV2 and J is TRBJ1-4; maybe TRBD1 (6 bases). Germline assignment: CDR1 SNHLY and CDR2 FYNNEI. The CDR3 sequence is 15 residues long. V lost 7 bases and J 1 base, leaving 13 bases between the germline ends. CDR3 nucleotide sequence: TGTGCCAGCACCACCGCAGGGGTAACTAATGAAAAACTGTTTTTT. Translated, it gives CASTTAGVTNEKLFF.

This chain links TRBV27 with TRBJ1-4; D perhaps matches TRBD1 (5 bases). V shed 6 bases and J shed 2 bases, with 13 bases lying between them. CDR3 length: 15 amino acids. The V gene's germline CDR1 is MNHEY and CDR2 SMNVEV (reference sequence). CDR3 coding DNA: TGTGCCAGCAGAGCCTTAGGGGCCACTAATGAAAAACTGTTTTTT. This translates into CASRALGATNEKLFF. Full variable domain (rest looked up from reference TRBV27 and TRBJ1-4): EAQVTQNPRYLITVTGKKLTVTCSQNMNHEYMSWYRQDPGLGLRQIYYSMNVEVTDKGDVPEGYKVSRKEKRNFPLILESPSPNQTSLYFCASRALGATNEKLFFGSGTQLSVL.

J is TRBJ2-1 and V is TRBV2, with D tentatively TRBD2 (8 bases). There are 11 residues in the CDR3. CDR1 is SNHLY, CDR2 FYNNEI, per germline. Trimming pared 8 bases from V and 13 bases from J, leaving 15 bases between. The CDR3 loop is CASSGGTAQFF. CDR3 DNA sequence: TGTGCCAGCTCGGGGGGGACAGCTCAGTTCTTC.

The CDR3 loop is CSVRTSGELAKNIQYF. The CDR3 DNA follows: TGCAGCGTCCGGACTAGCGGGGAACTAGCCAAAAACATTCAGTACTTC. V and J are TRBV29-1 and TRBJ2-4, with 12 bases that match TRBD2. V lost 6 bases and J lost 0; bases outside the gene matches: 6. CDR3 size: 16 residues. Germline V CDR1 and CDR2: SQVTM, ANQGSEA.

This chain connects TRBV5-1 to TRBJ2-5, with D possibly TRBD2 on 6 matching bases. Per the germline V gene, CDR1 is SGHRS and CDR2 is YFSETQ. The V and J ends lost 4 bases and 2 bases respectively, with 15 bases between them. The CDR3 runs to 15 residues. As DNA, the CDR3 is TGCGCCAGCAGCCTTGACGGGAGTCCACAAGAGACCCAGTACTTC. Its protein product is CASSLDGSPQETQYF.

V gene TRBV19 combines with J gene TRBJ2-2, with a tentative D call TRBD2 (6 bases). CDR3 length equals 14 residues. V gave up 6 bases and J gave up 1 base, with 9 bases separating them. CDR1 LNHDA and CDR2 SQIVND come from the germline V gene (reference sequence). The CDR3 spells CASRGDWNTGELFF. CDR3 nucleotide sequence: TGTGCCAGTAGGGGGGACTGGAACACCGGGGAGCTGTTTTTT. Supplemented by reference TRBV19 and TRBJ2-2, the full variable domain reads DGGITQSPKYLFRKEGQNVTLSCEQNLNHDAMYWYRQDPGQGLRLIYYSQIVNDFQKGDIAEGYSVSREKKESFPLTVTSAQKNPTAFYLCASRGDWNTGELFFGEGSRLTVL.

The rearrangement uses TRBV30 and TRBJ1-1, with D tentatively TRBD1 (5 bases). With 2 bases removed from V and 11 bases from J, the gap between germline ends came to 12 bases. The CDR3 spans 11 residues. CDR1 GTSNPN and CDR2 SVGIG come from the germline V gene (reference sequence). CDR3 in DNA: TGTGCCTGGAGTCTAGGGGTTGGGGCTTTCTTT. Amino acid sequence: CAWSLGVGAFF.

The chain employs TRBV5-5 and TRBJ2-2; perhaps TRBD1 as D (5 bases). The CDR3 has 16 residues. Germline V CDR1 and CDR2: SGHKS, YYEKEE (reference sequence). V was pared by 1 base and J by 0 bases, with 10 bases between. The CDR3 region is CASSLLRGANTGELFF. In nucleotides, the CDR3 is TGTGCCAGCAGCTTGCTAAGGGGCGCGAACACCGGGGAGCTGTTTTTT.

The chain recombines TRBV9 with TRBJ1-1; tentatively, D is TRBD1 (6 bases). Germline values: CDR1 SGDLS, CDR2 YYNGEE. V was pared by 4 bases and J by 6 bases, with 16 bases between. The CDR3 runs to 14 residues. CDR3 region: CASSFSDRIAEAFF. The CDR3 bases are TGTGCCAGCAGCTTCTCCGACAGGATCGCTGAAGCTTTCTTT.